This section outlines one TCR beta chain sequence together with its context. Its matching antigen is unknown. 60 Vbeta and 13 Jbeta primers were used in PCR. Data came from immunoSEQ multiplex PCR; TCRdb stores just in-frame clones and leaves some out. The sample consists of approximately 200,000 clones, approximately 70% of them appearing once. This sample is drawn from a study of cytomegalovirus exposure and HLA in healthy donors. Study as a whole: The study placed approximately 80% of its approximately 400 genotyped donors in the Caucasian-associated ancestry cluster. Study-wide points: The only immune exposure information that was available was CMV serostatus. Productive status was seen about 90% or about 30% of the time for most TCR beta V segments in an earlier analysis.

V trimming: 2 bases; J trimming: 2 bases; junction bases outside the gene matches: 2. The germline gives CDR1 KGHSH, CDR2 LQKENI. This CDR3 contains 15 residues. The sample taken for sequencing was PBMCs. The receptor comes from a woman in her twenties or thirties in good health and CMV-seropositive. The chain employs TRBV18 and TRBJ1-4; TRBD1 aligns across 7 bases. Here the CDR3 DNA reads TGTGCCAGCTCACCAGGACAGGTGACTAATGAAAAACTGTTTTTT. As protein: CASSPGQVTNEKLFF.